This T cell receptor (beta chain) was recorded in a study of cytotoxic CD8 clonotypes in ibrutinib-treated CLL. J gave up 6 bases and V 2 bases, and 13 bases lay outside the gene matches. The CDR3 is made up of 16 amino acids. The germline V gene has CDR1 SGHDT and CDR2 YYEEEE. Sequenced by immunoSEQ multiplex PCR; TCRdb stores in-frame clones only, minus some. The repertoire consists of approximately 32,000 clones, with around 63% occurring once and the leading ten covering about a quarter. This clone was seen a handful of times. The genes are TRBV5-6 and TRBJ2-7; 8 bases fit TRBD2. Sequencing was performed on PBMCs, taken before ibrutinib treatment. This clonotype originated in a human donor with chronic lymphocytic leukemia. The CDR3 loop reads CASSFLATGGQREQYF. In DNA, the CDR3 is TGTGCCAGCAGCTTCTTGGCGACGGGAGGGCAGCGCGAGCAGTACTTC.